The sequence of this T cell receptor beta chain was determined in a study of early T cells in non-severe SARS-CoV-2 infection. Individual cDNA molecules each received unique molecular identifiers attached to them. TCRdb re-derived calls from the 5' RACE reads in MiXCR, one entry per CDR3 protein. The sample lists 80,000 or so distinct CDR3 sequences; over 9.5% were seen once. Sequencing was performed on whole blood. The TCR was taken from an adult who was a healthcare worker with PCR-confirmed SARS-CoV-2 infection or an uninfected control (not recorded which).

The CDR3 is CSGGLGTNEKLFF. CDR3 nucleotide sequence: TGCAGCGGGGGATTGGGAACTAATGAAAAACTGTTTTTT. The V gene is TRBV29-1, the J gene TRBJ1-4; D is ambiguous. Germline assignment: CDR1 SQVTM and CDR2 ANQGSEA. CDR3 size: 13 residues. V lost 7 bases and J lost 1, with 10 bases in between.